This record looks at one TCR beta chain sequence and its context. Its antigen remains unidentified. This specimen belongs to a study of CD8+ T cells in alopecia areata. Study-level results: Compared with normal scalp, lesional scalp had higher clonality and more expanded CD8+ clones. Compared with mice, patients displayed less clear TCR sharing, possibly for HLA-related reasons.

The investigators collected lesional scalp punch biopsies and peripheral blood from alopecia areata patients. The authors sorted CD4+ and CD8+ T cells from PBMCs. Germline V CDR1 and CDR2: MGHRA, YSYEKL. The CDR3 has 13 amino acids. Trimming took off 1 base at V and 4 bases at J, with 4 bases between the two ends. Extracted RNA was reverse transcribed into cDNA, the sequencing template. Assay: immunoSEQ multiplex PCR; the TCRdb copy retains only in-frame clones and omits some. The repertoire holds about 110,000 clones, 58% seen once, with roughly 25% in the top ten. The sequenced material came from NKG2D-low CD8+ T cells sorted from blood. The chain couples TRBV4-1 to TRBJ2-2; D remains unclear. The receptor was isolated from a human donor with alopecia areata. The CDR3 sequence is CASSQGATGELFF. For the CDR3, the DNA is TGCGCCAGCAGCCAAGGGGCCACCGGGGAGCTGTTTTTT.